Listed here are 26 T cell receptor beta chains from one sample, sequenced in a study of blood T cell repertoires in COVID-19. Profiling relied on immunoSEQ multiplex PCR, and the TCRdb table lists in-frame clones only, not all of them. The sample shows roughly 40,000 clones, approximately 90% of them seen only once. Specimen: peripheral blood. These receptors were collected from a human donor in a cohort sampled during active COVID-19.

A word on this clone: The junction shows a germline mismatch at one end, possibly a read error. The rearrangement uses TRBV4-2 and TRBJ2-7; 7 nucleotides match TRBD1. Germline CDR1 reads LGHNA; CDR2 reads YNFKEQ. The CDR3 is made up of 15 amino acids. The CDR3 reads CASSVRTGGFYGQYF. CDR3 bases: TGTGCCAGCAGCGTTCGGACAGGTGGGTTCTACGGGCAGTACTTC.

The chain carries TRBV20-1 and TRBJ2-7; tentative D call: TRBD1 (6 bases). Germline V gene sequence: CDR1 DFQATT, CDR2 SNEGSKA (reference sequence). V gave up 3 bases and J gave up 2 bases, with 11 bases separating them. The CDR3 spans 13 residues. The CDR3 loop reads CSASQDSTYEQYF. CDR3 sequence (DNA): TGCAGTGCTAGTCAGGACAGTACCTACGAGCAGTACTTC.

The chain employs TRBV5-1 and TRBJ1-2; TRBD1 matches at 12 bases. The CDR3 totals 13 residues. Losses at the gene ends were 3 bases for V and 8 bases for J; bases not matched to a gene: 2. Germline lookup yields CDR1 SGHRS and CDR2 YFSETQ. The CDR3 sequence: CASSSGTGGGYTF. CDR3 in DNA: TGCGCCAGCAGCTCCGGGACAGGGGGCGGCTACACCTTC.

This rearrangement joins TRBV19 to TRBJ1-6, with 8 bases lining up with TRBD1. Germline CDR1 LNHDA, CDR2 SQIVND (reference sequence). The CDR3 sequence is 14 residues long. The V gene end was trimmed by 4 bases and the J gene end by 7 bases; junction bases not matched to a gene: 3. The CDR3, as DNA: TGTGCCAGTAGTAGGGACAGGAAGAATTCACCCCTCCACTTT. Translated, it gives CASSRDRKNSPLHF.

V usage is TRBV3-1 (or the pseudogene TRBV3-2) and J usage is TRBJ1-4; the match to TRBD1 covers 10 bases. Germline trimming cut 4 bases from V and 8 bases from J; bases unmatched to any gene: 10. The CDR3 has 16 residues. Germline V lookup: CDR1 LGHDT, CDR2 YNNKEL (reference sequence). The CDR3 coding sequence is TGTGCCAGCAGCCCGGCCCGACAGGGGGCGAGGGAAAAACTGTTTTTT. Amino acids: CASSPARQGAREKLFF.

This rearrangement joins TRBV4-3 to TRBJ2-3, with 9 bases aligning to TRBD2. The J segment lost 3 bases and the V segment lost 0 bases, leaving 10 bases of the junction unmatched. The CDR3 sequence is 18 residues long. CDR1 and CDR2 from the germline V gene are LGHNA and YSLEER. The CDR3 nucleotides read TGCGCCAGCAGCCAAGATCCCCAGGGTAGCGGGAGTACAGATACGCAGTATTTT. It translates to CASSQDPQGSGSTDTQYF.

The rearrangement uses TRBV5-4 and TRBJ1-2; 7 bases fit TRBD1. The J segment lost 2 bases and the V segment lost 4 bases, leaving 5 bases of the junction unmatched. This CDR3 contains 14 residues. Germline V gives CDR1 SGHNT, CDR2 YYREEE (reference sequence). DNA of the CDR3: TGTGCCAGCAGCCGGGACAGCCAGAACTATGGCTACACCTTC. As protein: CASSRDSQNYGYTF. The full variable domain, in which reference TRBV5-4 and TRBJ1-2 provide the parts outside the CDR3, is ETGVTQSPTHLIKTRGQQVTLRCSSQSGHNTVSWYQQALGQGPQFIFQYYREEENGRGNFPPRFSGLQFPNYSSELNVNALELDDSALYLCASSRDSQNYGYTFGSGTRLTVV.

This chain's CDR3 is CASSYGAGEQYF. The CDR3 nucleotides read TGTGCCAGCAGCTACGGCGCGGGGGAGCAGTACTTC. The chain recombines TRBV13 with TRBJ2-7; tentatively, D is TRBD2 (6 bases). This CDR3 is built from 12 residues. Per germline, CDR1 PRHDT and CDR2 FYEKMQ (reference sequence). V shed 4 bases and J shed 7 bases, with 11 bases lying between them.

The genes are TRBV19 and TRBJ2-7; TRBD1 matches 12 bases. Germline lookup yields CDR1 LNHDA and CDR2 SQIVND (reference sequence). The CDR3 length is 15 residues. V shed 4 bases and J 6 bases; nucleotides not matched to a gene: 7. Here the CDR3 DNA reads TGTGCCAGTAGTACCCTCGGGGACAGGGGGCTCGAGCAGTACTTC. Encoded protein: CASSTLGDRGLEQYF.

This rearrangement joins TRBV20-1 to TRBJ1-1, with TRBD1 matching 10 bases. Germline loops: CDR1 DFQATT, CDR2 SNEGSKA (reference sequence). Trimming at V came to 3 bases and at J to 0 bases, leaving 4 bases not matched to a gene. The CDR3 spans 15 residues. This CDR3 is CSASWTGGMNTEAFF. Here the CDR3 DNA reads TGCAGTGCTAGTTGGACAGGGGGGATGAACACTGAAGCTTTCTTT.

This clone was counted once. V is TRBV4-2 and J is TRBJ1-5, with a weak D call TRBD1 (5 bases). CDR1 is LGHNA and CDR2 is YNFKEQ in the germline V gene. V was cut by 1 base and J by 2 bases, with 9 bases left in between. The CDR3 is 15 amino acids. The CDR3 here is CASSQVLQGNQPQHF. The CDR3 nucleotides read TGTGCCAGCAGCCAAGTTCTACAGGGCAATCAGCCCCAGCATTTT.

V gene TRBV24-1 combines with J gene TRBJ2-7, with a weak D call TRBD2 (5 bases). The CDR3 consists of 13 residues. Germline CDR1 is KGHDR and CDR2 is SFDVKD. Deletions cut 4 bases from V and 6 bases from J, with 12 bases between. CDR3: CATSEMDGGEQYF. For the CDR3, the DNA is TGTGCCACCAGTGAGATGGACGGAGGCGAGCAGTACTTC.

V usage is TRBV5-6 and J usage is TRBJ2-2; D uncertain. The ends were cut back, 4 bases at V and 0 bases at J, with 13 bases in the middle. CDR1 and CDR2 (germline): SGHDT, YYEEEE. The CDR3 sequence is 16 residues long. The CDR3 DNA is TGTGCCAGCAGCCGCTGGGCAGTTACGAACACCGGGGAGCTGTTTTTT. Translated: CASSRWAVTNTGELFF.

The chain joins TRBV6-2 or TRBV6-3 to TRBJ1-1; D not certain. Trimming removed 0 bases at V and 1 base at J, with 6 bases between. This CDR3 contains 14 residues. The germline CDR1 and CDR2 sequences are MNHEY and SVGEGT. The CDR3 region is CASSYSRGNTEAFF. CDR3 nucleotides: TGTGCCAGCAGTTACTCGAGAGGGAACACTGAAGCTTTCTTT.

This chain's CDR3 is CSASGSRQPQHF. For the CDR3, the DNA is TGCAGTGCTAGTGGTTCCCGTCAGCCCCAGCATTTT. The chain recombines TRBV20-1 with TRBJ1-5; D gene unclear. Germline CDR1 is DFQATT and CDR2 is SNEGSKA (reference sequence). The length of the CDR3 is 12 residues. V shed 3 bases and J shed 6 bases, with 9 bases lying between them.

The chain uses TRBV5-1 and TRBJ1-4; D is possibly TRBD1 (5 bases). CDR1 SGHRS and CDR2 YFSETQ come from the germline V gene. The CDR3 loop spans 14 amino acids. Trimming removed 6 bases from V and 4 bases from J, with 13 bases in between. This CDR3 is CASNFGGGNEKLFF. The CDR3 nucleotides read TGCGCCAGCAATTTCGGGGGAGGTAATGAAAAACTGTTTTTT.

The V gene is TRBV7-8, the J gene TRBJ2-7; maybe TRBD2 (6 bases). V dropped 3 bases and J dropped 4 bases, with 13 bases sitting between them. This CDR3 contains 14 residues. Germline V gene data show CDR1 as SGHVS and CDR2 as FQNEAQ. This chain's CDR3 is CASSLGEAWYEQYF. The CDR3 coding sequence is TGTGCCAGCAGCTTGGGGGAGGCCTGGTACGAGCAGTACTTC.

The chain carries TRBV6-5 and TRBJ1-6; D gene uncertain. V gave up 5 bases and J gave up 14 bases, with 16 bases separating them. There are 13 residues in the CDR3. The germline V gene has CDR1 MNHEY and CDR2 SVGAGI. Here the CDR3 reads CASSPAGVRTLHF. DNA of the CDR3: TGTGCCAGCAGTCCCGCCGGGGTACGGACCCTCCACTTT.

This sequence joins TRBV7-8 and TRBJ2-7; 9 nucleotides match TRBD1. The germline gives CDR1 SGHVS, CDR2 FQNEAQ. The CDR3 has 15 amino acids. V gave up 1 base and J gave up 2 bases; unmatched junction bases: 3. CDR3 amino acids: CASSLGQGGAYEQYF. The CDR3 DNA follows: TGTGCCAGCAGCTTAGGACAGGGGGGAGCCTACGAGCAGTACTTC.

This clone occurred once. This chain uses TRBV10-3 with TRBJ2-5, with TRBD2 identical over 8 bases. The CDR3 contains 14 residues. V lost 3 bases and J lost 1; bases outside the gene matches: 1. The germline gives CDR1 ENHRY, CDR2 SYGVKD. The CDR3 sequence is CAISDSGVQETQYF. CDR3 DNA sequence: TGTGCCATCAGTGATAGCGGGGTCCAAGAGACCCAGTACTTC.

V gene TRBV11-1 combines with J gene TRBJ2-7; 10 nucleotides match TRBD2. V was clipped by 5 bases and J by 4 bases; unmatched bases: 8. Germline CDR1 reads SGHAT; CDR2 reads FQDESV (reference sequence). The CDR3 spans 15 residues. CDR3: CASSDGLAAQYEQYF. In nucleotides, the CDR3 is TGTGCCAGCAGCGATGGACTAGCGGCACAGTACGAGCAGTACTTC.

The V call is TRBV21-1, the J call TRBJ2-2; the table's D call, TRBD1, was not checked against the DNA. TRBV21-1 has pseudogene status. The CDR3 covers 17 residues. The CDR3 is CASTRDRGGKNTGELFF. The DNA of the CDR3 is TGTGCCAGCACTAGGGACAGGGGGGGAAAGAACACCGGGGAGCTGTTTTTT.

V and J are TRBV29-1 and TRBJ2-7; D unclear. Trimming removed 4 bases at V and 9 bases at J, with 13 bases between. This CDR3 is built from 11 residues. CDR1 and CDR2 (germline): SQVTM, ANQGSEA. CDR3 sequence: CSVVSLRGQYF. CDR3 in DNA: TGCAGCGTTGTCAGTTTACGAGGGCAGTACTTC.

V gene TRBV5-1 combines with J gene TRBJ2-7, with 10 positions matching TRBD1. The CDR3 runs 15 residues. In germline, CDR1 is SGHRS, CDR2 YFSETQ. With 4 bases clipped from V and 4 bases from J, the junction kept 8 bases outside the gene matches. DNA for the CDR3: TGCGCCAGCAGCAACCGGGACAGGGGTAGTTACGAGCAGTACTTC. This sequence encodes CASSNRDRGSYEQYF.

V and J are TRBV19 and TRBJ1-1; D might be TRBD1 (6 bases). CDR1 and CDR2 from the germline V gene are LNHDA and SQIVND (reference sequence). The CDR3 spans 14 residues. Trimming took off 6 bases at V and 0 bases at J, with 11 bases between the two ends. CDR3 region: CASRPGHLNTEAFF. The CDR3 DNA is TGTGCCAGTAGGCCGGGACACTTGAACACTGAAGCTTTCTTT.

The rearrangement joins TRBV28 to TRBJ2-7; 8 nucleotides agree with TRBD1. The V segment lost 5 bases and the J segment 5 bases; nucleotides outside the gene matches: 14. Germline loops: CDR1 MDHEN, CDR2 SYDVKM. The CDR3 extends over 16 amino acids. CDR3 sequence: CASSPLTGGLFNEQYF. CDR3 sequence (DNA): TGTGCCAGCAGTCCCCTCACAGGGGGGCTCTTCAACGAGCAGTACTTC.